This is a list of T cell receptor beta chains from one sample in a study of T cells in localized non-small cell lung cancer. The data were produced by immunoSEQ multiplex PCR, yet TCRdb's version contains in-frame clones alone and is incomplete. The data hold about 2,100 clones, with about 30% observed a single time. The sample in question was normal lung tissue next to the tumor, obtained before any cancer treatment. These receptors originate from a male donor at least 60 years old with stage I squamous cell lung carcinoma. The conserved cysteine and the conserved F or W are not part of the CDR3 here. D genes are given only for firm matches.

d_gene: NA
v_gene: TRBV15
j_gene: TRBJ2-1
CDR3aa: ATSRAQVGNEQF

d_gene: TRBD1
v_gene: TRBV9
j_gene: TRBJ2-2
CDR3aa: ASSSTRQGGTGELF

d_gene: NA
v_gene: TRBV22-1
j_gene: TRBJ2-6
CDR3aa: PGSPVRSEQSRANVLT

d_gene: NA
v_gene: TRBV7-2
j_gene: TRBJ1-1
CDR3aa: ASSLAGTLEAF

d_gene: NA
v_gene: TRBV9
j_gene: TRBJ2-3
CDR3aa: ASSRGNTDTQY

d_gene: NA
v_gene: TRBV30
j_gene: TRBJ1-5
CDR3aa: APDPFSNQPQH

d_gene: NA
v_gene: TRBV15
j_gene: TRBJ2-6
CDR3aa: ATSRDRGSGANVLT

d_gene: NA
v_gene: TRBV11-3
j_gene: TRBJ1-2
CDR3aa: ASTLGLSLGGYT

d_gene: NA
v_gene: TRBV6-8
j_gene: TRBJ1-5
CDR3aa: ASTRSNQPQH

d_gene: NA
v_gene: TRBV9
j_gene: TRBJ2-1
CDR3aa: ASSADTYNEQF

d_gene: NA
v_gene: TRBV6-1
j_gene: TRBJ1-1
CDR3aa: ASSEAYNRVGTEAF

d_gene: NA
v_gene: TRBV15
j_gene: TRBJ2-5
CDR3aa: ATSRVGLAETQY

d_gene: TRBD1
v_gene: TRBV28
j_gene: TRBJ2-3
CDR3aa: ASSSGQGETDTQY

d_gene: TRBD1
v_gene: TRBV28
j_gene: TRBJ1-2
CDR3aa: ASTRDRGYGYT

d_gene: NA
v_gene: TRBV15
j_gene: TRBJ2-2
CDR3aa: ATQGAGSYMDTGELF

d_gene: TRBD1
v_gene: TRBV6-8
j_gene: TRBJ2-5
CDR3aa: ASSSAPGQEETQY

d_gene: NA
v_gene: TRBV18
j_gene: TRBJ1-1
CDR3aa: ASSRLQDTEAF

d_gene: NA
v_gene: TRBV29-1
j_gene: TRBJ2-7
CDR3aa: SVGGGALTYEQY

d_gene: NA
v_gene: TRBV6-8
j_gene: TRBJ2-3
CDR3aa: ASSWTTDTQY

d_gene: NA
v_gene: TRBV9
j_gene: TRBJ1-2
CDR3aa: ASSVDGEGYGYT

d_gene: NA
v_gene: TRBV28
j_gene: TRBJ2-7
CDR3aa: ASSLWGDASSYEQY

d_gene: NA
v_gene: TRBV28
j_gene: TRBJ1-2
CDR3aa: ASSQGLPYGYT

d_gene: NA
v_gene: TRBV9
j_gene: TRBJ1-1
CDR3aa: ASSVVSGAEAF

d_gene: NA
v_gene: TRBV11-3
j_gene: TRBJ2-7
CDR3aa: ASSLGQLSSEQY

d_gene: NA
v_gene: TRBV19
j_gene: TRBJ2-2
CDR3aa: ASSSDSDTGELF

d_gene: TRBD1
v_gene: TRBV9
j_gene: TRBJ1-1
CDR3aa: ASSAGQRTEAF

d_gene: NA
v_gene: TRBV28
j_gene: TRBJ1-1
CDR3aa: ASTSEGVETEAF

d_gene: NA
v_gene: TRBV18
j_gene: TRBJ1-2
CDR3aa: ASSPSRDINYGYT

d_gene: TRBD1
v_gene: TRBV6-8
j_gene: TRBJ1-2
CDR3aa: ASRPGQSNYGYT

d_gene: NA
v_gene: TRBV10-2
j_gene: TRBJ2-4
CDR3aa: ASSELARVGIQY

d_gene: TRBD2
v_gene: TRBV28
j_gene: TRBJ2-3
CDR3aa: ASSLTFSGRETDTQY

d_gene: NA
v_gene: TRBV11-3
j_gene: TRBJ2-1
CDR3aa: ASSLDGTVYNEQF

d_gene: TRBD2
v_gene: TRBV6-8
j_gene: TRBJ2-7
CDR3aa: ASSYSGSGSIYEQY

d_gene: TRBD1
v_gene: TRBV15
j_gene: TRBJ1-1
CDR3aa: ATSRLDRGLNTEAF

d_gene: TRBD1
v_gene: TRBV16
j_gene: TRBJ1-1
CDR3aa: ASRDRTGSEAF

d_gene: NA
v_gene: TRBV19
j_gene: TRBJ2-6
CDR3aa: ASSIGSGANVLT

d_gene: NA
v_gene: TRBV11-3
j_gene: TRBJ1-4
CDR3aa: ASTPTALGVGKEKLF

d_gene: NA
v_gene: TRBV10-2
j_gene: TRBJ1-1
CDR3aa: ASSETNTEAF

d_gene: NA
v_gene: TRBV30
j_gene: TRBJ2-2
CDR3aa: AWSEASTGELF

d_gene: NA
v_gene: TRBV7-8
j_gene: TRBJ2-5
CDR3aa: ASSFSAQETQY

d_gene: NA
v_gene: TRBV28
j_gene: TRBJ2-7
CDR3aa: ASSFPSTGAKEYEQY

d_gene: TRBD1
v_gene: TRBV6-8
j_gene: TRBJ2-7
CDR3aa: ASSYDRGQQY

d_gene: TRBD1
v_gene: TRBV30
j_gene: TRBJ2-5
CDR3aa: AWRYRGRETQY

d_gene: TRBD1
v_gene: TRBV28
j_gene: TRBJ1-1
CDR3aa: ASSLVWGQGDTEAF

d_gene: NA
v_gene: TRBV11-3
j_gene: TRBJ2-7
CDR3aa: ASSFGPGSYEQY

d_gene: NA
v_gene: TRBV11-3
j_gene: TRBJ1-1
CDR3aa: ASSGRGRQVGAF

d_gene: TRBD2
v_gene: TRBV11-3
j_gene: TRBJ2-1
CDR3aa: ASSPTSGSGISYNEQF

d_gene: NA
v_gene: TRBV6-8
j_gene: TRBJ1-5
CDR3aa: ASSYGQGQPQH